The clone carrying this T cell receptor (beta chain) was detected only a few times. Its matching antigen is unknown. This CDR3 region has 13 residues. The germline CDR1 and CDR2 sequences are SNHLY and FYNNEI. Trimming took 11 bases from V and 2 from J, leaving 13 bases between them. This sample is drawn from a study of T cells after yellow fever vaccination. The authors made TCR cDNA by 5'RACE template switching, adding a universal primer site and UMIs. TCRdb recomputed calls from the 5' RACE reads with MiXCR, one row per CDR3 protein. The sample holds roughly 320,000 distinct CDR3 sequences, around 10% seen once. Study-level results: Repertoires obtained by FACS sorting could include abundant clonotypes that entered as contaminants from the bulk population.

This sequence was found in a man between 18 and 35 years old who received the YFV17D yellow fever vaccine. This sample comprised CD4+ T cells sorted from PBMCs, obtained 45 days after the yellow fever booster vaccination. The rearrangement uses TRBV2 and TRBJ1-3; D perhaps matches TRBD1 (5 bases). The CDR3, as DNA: TGTGCCCGTAGGGGTCAGACTGGAAACACCATATATTTT. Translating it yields CARRGQTGNTIYF.